The entry that follows covers one TCR beta chain sequence. Its antigen is not identified. This specimen belongs to a study of graft-versus-host responses after intestinal transplantation. About the research overall: All of the recipients had induction that used anti-thymocyte globulin, then tacrolimus and steroids for approximately 3 years. Study-wide results and limits: Across patients carrying graft-donor T cell macrochimerism, allografts held high graft-versus-host to host-versus-graft clonal ratios.

Some clones are missing from TCRdb's copy, which holds only in-frame ones; the method was immunoSEQ multiplex PCR. The table records over 45,000 clones, 89% of them present only once. The clonotype comes from a human donor who was the organ donor for an intestinal transplant. The material was unstimulated CD4+ T cells sorted from spleen or lymph node cells, obtained before transplant.

This chain's CDR3 is CASSNSPGQGGEQYF. CDR3 bases: TGCGCCAGCAGCAACTCCCCGGGACAGGGAGGCGAGCAGTACTTC. The chain links TRBV5-1 to TRBJ2-7; 9 bases align to TRBD1. CDR1 SGHRS and CDR2 YFSETQ come from the germline V gene. CDR3 length equals 15 residues. The ends lost 4 bases at V and 6 bases at J; junction bases unmatched: 11. Looking up the rest from reference TRBV5-1 and TRBJ2-7 gives the full variable domain: KAGVTQTPRYLIKTRGQQVTLSCSPISGHRSVSWYQQTPGQGLQFLFEYFSETQRNKGNFPGRFSGRQFSNSRSEMNVSTLELGDSALYLCASSNSPGQGGEQYFGPGTRLTVT.